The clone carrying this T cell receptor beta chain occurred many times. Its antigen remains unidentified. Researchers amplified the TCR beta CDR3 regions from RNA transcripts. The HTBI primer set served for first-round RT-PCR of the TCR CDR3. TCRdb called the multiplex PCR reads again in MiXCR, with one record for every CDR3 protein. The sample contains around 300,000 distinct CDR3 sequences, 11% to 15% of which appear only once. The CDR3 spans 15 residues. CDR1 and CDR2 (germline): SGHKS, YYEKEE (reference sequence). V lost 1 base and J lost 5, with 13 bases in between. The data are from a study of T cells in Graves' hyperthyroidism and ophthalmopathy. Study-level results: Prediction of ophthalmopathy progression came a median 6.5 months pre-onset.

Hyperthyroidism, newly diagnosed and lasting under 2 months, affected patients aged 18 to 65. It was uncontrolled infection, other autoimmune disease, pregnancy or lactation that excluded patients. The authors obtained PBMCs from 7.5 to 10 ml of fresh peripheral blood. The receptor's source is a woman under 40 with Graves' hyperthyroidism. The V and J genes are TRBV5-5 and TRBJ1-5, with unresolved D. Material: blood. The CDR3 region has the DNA TGTGCCAGCAGCTTGTCCCCGCATGGGTATCAGCCCCAGCATTTT. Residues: CASSLSPHGYQPQHF.